The 2 T cell receptor beta chains presented below share a single source sample, sequenced in a study of radiation and T cells in renal cell carcinoma. The time point here: blood 4 weeks post-SBRT, at nephrectomy. Treatment of the sample: 15 Gy SBRT to primary tumor, nephrectomy 4 weeks later. Clones were sequenced by immunoSEQ multiplex PCR, and TCRdb holds only the in-frame ones, with some missing. The table shows 150,000 or so clones, with less than 90% occurring only once. The sequences come from blood, collected from a patient whose treatment included radiotherapy and nephrectomy. Receptor source: a woman between 50 and 59 years old with renal cell carcinoma.

V and J are TRBV5-5 and TRBJ1-1, with D tentatively TRBD1 (6 bases). This CDR3 contains 14 residues. CDR1 is SGHKS, CDR2 YYEKEE, per germline (reference sequence). Trimming shortened V by 7 bases and J by 4 bases, and 17 bases separated the two germline ends. CDR3 in DNA: TGTGCCAGCTACCGACCACAGGGAACCACTGAAGCTTTCTTT. Translating gives CASYRPQGTTEAFF.

At least ten counts were recorded for this clone. The rearrangement uses TRBV19 and TRBJ1-6; weak D call: TRBD1 (5 bases). In germline, CDR1 is LNHDA, CDR2 SQIVND (reference sequence). Trimming took off 5 bases at V and 0 bases at J, with 8 bases between the two ends. This CDR3 is built from 15 residues. This CDR3 is CASSFQGSYNSPLHF. CDR3 sequence (DNA): TGTGCCAGTAGTTTTCAGGGCTCCTATAATTCACCCCTCCACTTT.